What follows are 27 T cell receptor beta chains derived from one specimen sequenced in a study of T cell changes during pregnancy in multiple sclerosis. Sequencing used immunoSEQ multiplex PCR; TCRdb keeps in-frame clones, though not all of them. In the table there are about 39,000 clones, around nine tenths of which are singletons. This sample comprised CD8+ T cells from peripheral blood mononuclear cells, obtained in the first trimester of pregnancy. These receptors all come from a female donor with multiple sclerosis, enrolled in a pregnancy study.

V gene TRBV18 combines with J gene TRBJ2-4; tentative D call: TRBD2 (5 bases). The CDR3 sequence is 15 residues long. V lost 3 bases and J lost 2, with 11 bases in between. From germline, CDR1 is KGHSH and CDR2 LQKENI. In DNA form, the CDR3 reads TGTGCCAGCTCACCGAGGGAAGGAACCAAAAACATTCAGTACTTC. Translation: CASSPREGTKNIQYF.

The CDR3 bases are TGTGCCAGTAACTACATCCGGTCCGGGGAGCTGTTTTTT. Amino acids: CASNYIRSGELFF. The V call is TRBV19, the J call TRBJ2-2; D not certain. Trimming removed 7 bases from V and 6 bases from J, with 12 bases in between. The CDR3 contains 13 residues. The germline gives CDR1 LNHDA, CDR2 SQIVND (reference sequence).

The V call is TRBV14, the J call TRBJ2-1, with 9 nucleotides matching TRBD1. CDR3 length equals 15 residues. With 4 bases clipped from V and 7 bases from J, the junction kept 8 bases outside the gene matches. In germline, CDR1 is SGHDN, CDR2 FVKESK. DNA for the CDR3: TGTGCCAGCAGCCTCTTTCGGACAGGGGCAAATGAGCAGTTCTTC. Amino acids: CASSLFRTGANEQFF.

This chain joins TRBV7-8 and TRBJ2-7; D is perhaps TRBD1 (6 bases). CDR1 is SGHVS, CDR2 FQNEAQ, per germline. Trimming shortened V by 0 bases and J by 4 bases, and 19 bases separated the two germline ends. This CDR3 comprises 17 residues. CDR3 in amino acids: CASSLAGDNSGLYEQYF. The CDR3 nucleotides read TGTGCCAGCAGCTTAGCGGGGGACAACTCTGGGTTATACGAGCAGTACTTC.

This clone was counted once. The chain has TRBV5-4 and TRBJ1-2; D is perhaps TRBD1 (5 bases). CDR3 length: 11 amino acids. Germline CDR1 SGHNT, CDR2 YYREEE (reference sequence). V gave up 3 bases and J gave up 12 bases, with 12 bases separating them. The CDR3: CASSSSGKDTF. As DNA, the CDR3 is TGTGCCAGCAGCTCTTCAGGGAAAGACACCTTC.

This chain connects TRBV4-1 to TRBJ1-3, with a tentative D call TRBD1 (6 bases). This CDR3 has 17 residues. CDR1 MGHRA and CDR2 YSYEKL come from the germline V gene. Between the trimmed V and J ends, which lost 0 bases and 3 bases, there was a span of 15 bases. The CDR3, as DNA: TGCGCCAGCAGCCAAGACCACGGACAGTCGTTTGGAAACACCATATATTTT. Protein sequence: CASSQDHGQSFGNTIYF.

This clone has just a few counts. The chain combines TRBV13 with TRBJ1-2; the match to TRBD1 covers 11 bases. The V and J ends lost 6 bases and 4 bases, in that order; junction bases with no gene match: 10. This CDR3 comprises 16 residues. Germline V gene lookup returns CDR1 PRHDT and CDR2 FYEKMQ (reference sequence). Here the CDR3 DNA reads TGTGCCAGCAGGGGGGGACAGGGGGTGAAGTTCTATGGCTACACCTTC. Translating it yields CASRGGQGVKFYGYTF.

This chain joins TRBV27 and TRBJ1-1; perhaps TRBD1 as D (6 bases). Trimming left V 2 bases short and J 6 bases short, with 13 bases between. Germline lookup yields CDR1 MNHEY and CDR2 SMNVEV (reference sequence). The CDR3 contains 14 residues. The CDR3 reads CASSLEGQGPEAFF. The CDR3, as DNA: TGTGCCAGCAGTTTAGAGGGCCAGGGGCCTGAAGCTTTCTTT.

This sequence joins TRBV19 and TRBJ2-2, with a tentative D call TRBD1 (5 bases). There are 12 residues in the CDR3. Germline lookup yields CDR1 LNHDA and CDR2 SQIVND (reference sequence). The V gene lost 11 bases and the J gene lost 0 bases, with 7 bases spanning the gap. The CDR3 DNA reads as TGTGCCGCAGGGACGAACACCGGGGAGCTGTTTTTT. It codes for CAAGTNTGELFF.

The V gene is TRBV2, the J gene TRBJ2-7; maybe TRBD1 (5 bases). This CDR3 is 13 amino acids long. The V end was cut by 3 bases, the J end by 2 bases, with 8 bases between. Germline values: CDR1 SNHLY, CDR2 FYNNEI. Here the CDR3 reads CASSDRTTYEQYF. CDR3 sequence (DNA): TGTGCCAGCAGTGACAGGACAACCTACGAGCAGTACTTC.

This sequence joins TRBV13 and TRBJ2-4, with 7 bases identical to TRBD1. The J segment lost 0 bases and the V segment lost 1 base, leaving 12 bases of the junction unmatched. Germline CDR1 reads PRHDT; CDR2 reads FYEKMQ (reference sequence). There are 19 residues in the CDR3. The CDR3 DNA reads TGTGCCAGCAGCTTAGTCGCAATGAGGGGGCAGGAAGCCAAAAACATTCAGTACTTC. It translates to CASSLVAMRGQEAKNIQYF. The entire variable domain, with the rest obtained from reference TRBV13 and TRBJ2-4, is as follows: AAGVIQSPRHLIKEKRETATLKCYPIPRHDTVYWYQQGPGQDPQFLISFYEKMQSDKGSIPDRFSAQQFSDYHSELNMSSLELGDSALYFCASSLVAMRGQEAKNIQYFGAGTRLSVL.

The chain recombines TRBV29-1 with TRBJ2-1, with D unclear. Per the germline V gene, CDR1 is SQVTM and CDR2 is ANQGSEA. Trimming shortened V by 8 bases and J by 7 bases, and 18 bases separated the two germline ends. This CDR3 comprises 13 residues. The DNA of the CDR3 is TGCAGCTTTAAAATACCCACACGTAATGAGCAGTTCTTC. Encoded protein: CSFKIPTRNEQFF.

This chain uses TRBV2 with TRBJ1-1, with TRBD1 matching over 8 bases. Trimming at V came to 6 bases and at J to 7 bases, leaving 13 bases not matched to a gene. Germline-derived CDR1 and CDR2 are SNHLY and FYNNEI. The CDR3 covers 15 residues. The CDR3 coding sequence is TGTGCCAGCAGCCCGATTACAGGGGGAGCGGTTGAAGCTTTCTTT. Translated, it gives CASSPITGGAVEAFF.

The gene calls are TRBV9 and TRBJ2-7; TRBD2 aligns across 11 bases. Germline lookup yields CDR1 SGDLS and CDR2 YYNGEE. J gave up 3 bases and V 3 bases, and 8 bases lay outside the gene matches. This CDR3 comprises 16 residues. The chain's CDR3 is CASSAGLAGGVYEQYF. The DNA of the CDR3 is TGTGCCAGCAGCGCCGGGCTAGCGGGGGGCGTCTACGAGCAGTACTTC. The complete variable domain, with remaining parts taken from reference TRBV9 and TRBJ2-7, reads DSGVTQTPKHLITATGQRVTLRCSPRSGDLSVYWYQQSLDQGLQFLIQYYNGEERAKGNILERFSAQQFPDLHSELNLSSLELGDSALYFCASSAGLAGGVYEQYFGPGTRLTVT.

The rearrangement links TRBV29-1 to TRBJ2-3; 8 positions agree with TRBD1. The CDR3 has 17 amino acids. The J segment lost 0 bases and the V segment lost 7 bases, leaving 15 bases of the junction unmatched. Germline CDR1 reads SQVTM; CDR2 reads ANQGSEA. CDR3 residues: CSGKIDYRGISTDTQYF. Here the CDR3 DNA reads TGCAGCGGTAAAATCGACTACAGGGGGATTAGCACAGATACGCAGTATTTT.

The chain couples TRBV29-1 to TRBJ2-3; D might be TRBD2 (6 bases). The ends were cut back, 4 bases at V and 3 bases at J, with 17 bases in the middle. The V gene's germline CDR1 is SQVTM and CDR2 ANQGSEA. The CDR3 runs 15 residues. CDR3 coding DNA: TGCAGCGTTGGGGAGGACGGCCTCAGGACAGATACGCAGTATTTT. This translates into CSVGEDGLRTDTQYF.

V is TRBV6-5 and J is TRBJ1-5; 7 nucleotides align to TRBD1. This CDR3 comprises 13 residues. Germline CDR1 reads MNHEY; CDR2 reads SVGAGI. Trimming cost V 6 bases and J 5 bases; bases outside gene matches: 4. The CDR3 spells CASRQGYDQPQHF. DNA for the CDR3: TGTGCCAGCAGACAGGGGTACGATCAGCCCCAGCATTTT.

This CDR3 reads CASSQVTSRETQYF. CDR3 nucleotide sequence: TGTGCCAGCAGCCAGGTGACTAGTCGGGAGACCCAGTACTTC. V usage is TRBV4-2 and J usage is TRBJ2-5; D perhaps matches TRBD2 (6 bases). Trimming stripped 3 bases from V and 5 bases from J, with 13 bases between. Looked up from germline, CDR1 is LGHNA and CDR2 is YNFKEQ. This CDR3 comprises 14 residues.

The V gene is TRBV7-9, the J gene TRBJ1-2; D call uncertain. Trimming removed 3 bases from V and 7 bases from J, with 9 bases in between. CDR1 and CDR2 (germline): SEHNR, FQNEAQ (reference sequence). This CDR3 contains 12 residues. The CDR3 coding sequence is TGTGCCAGCAGCTTCCCGGGGAGTGGCTACACCTTC. Translated, it gives CASSFPGSGYTF.

CDR3 DNA: TGTGCCAGCACCCCGGGGACTTCTTACAATGAGCAGTTCTTC. This encodes CASTPGTSYNEQFF. The chain carries TRBV5-6 and TRBJ2-1; D might be TRBD2 (6 bases). The ends were cut back, 6 bases at V and 4 bases at J, with 14 bases in the middle. Germline V gene lookup returns CDR1 SGHDT and CDR2 YYEEEE. The CDR3 totals 14 residues.

Here the CDR3 reads CASSETSGVYNEQFF. The CDR3 DNA is TGTGCCAGCAGCGAGACTAGCGGGGTGTACAATGAGCAGTTCTTC. The chain has TRBV7-3 and TRBJ2-1; TRBD2 matches at 11 bases. CDR3 length: 15 amino acids. Looked up from germline, CDR1 is SGHTA and CDR2 is FQGTGA. V was pared by 5 bases and J by 4 bases, with 4 bases of the junction left unmatched.

About this clone: The CDR3 does not close with the conserved phenylalanine or tryptophan, likely indicating a read error. The chain couples TRBV6-1 to TRBJ2-4; 7 bases are a match to TRBD2. CDR3 size: 15 residues. Germline V gives CDR1 MNHNS, CDR2 SASEGT. After removal of 1 base from V and 5 bases from J, the junction contained 5 bases not matched to a gene. The CDR3 DNA is TGTGCCAGCAGTGAAGGGGGGGGGACCGAAAACATTCAGTACCTC. Protein product: CASSEGGGTENIQYL.

The chain is built from TRBV2 and TRBJ2-1; TRBD2 matches at 12 bases. Germline assignment: CDR1 SNHLY and CDR2 FYNNEI. CDR3 length: 15 amino acids. Losses at the gene ends were 4 bases for V and 3 bases for J; bases not matched to a gene: 1. For the CDR3, the DNA is TGTGCCAGCAGTGGACTAGCGGGGGACTACAATGAGCAGTTCTTC. Its translation: CASSGLAGDYNEQFF.

The chain links TRBV7-9 to TRBJ2-7; D is perhaps TRBD2 (6 bases). Deletions cut 5 bases from V and 3 bases from J, with 17 bases between. This CDR3 comprises 15 residues. Per germline, CDR1 SEHNR and CDR2 FQNEAQ (reference sequence). The CDR3 reads CASSVGGDPIYEQYF. Written as DNA, the CDR3 is TGTGCCAGCAGCGTAGGCGGGGACCCTATCTACGAGCAGTACTTC.

The chain employs TRBV7-9 and TRBJ1-1; D might be TRBD1 (6 bases). CDR3 length: 12 residues. Germline CDR1 SEHNR, CDR2 FQNEAQ (reference sequence). The V and J ends lost 4 bases and 7 bases respectively, with 10 bases between them. CDR3 nucleotide sequence: TGTGCCAGCAGCTCCAACAGGGATGAAGCTTTCTTT. Protein sequence: CASSSNRDEAFF.

In this sample, this clone turned up once. V and J are TRBV27 and TRBJ2-7, with a tentative D call TRBD2 (5 bases). This CDR3 has 15 residues. CDR1 is MNHEY and CDR2 is SMNVEV in the germline V gene (reference sequence). V dropped 3 bases and J dropped 2 bases, with 14 bases sitting between them. The CDR3 region is CASSFSGVSAYEQYF. The CDR3 nucleotides read TGTGCCAGCAGTTTCTCCGGGGTTTCGGCCTACGAGCAGTACTTC.

The chain uses TRBV15 and TRBJ1-2, with D tentatively TRBD1 (5 bases). Germline V gives CDR1 LNHNV, CDR2 YYDKDF (reference sequence). The CDR3 contains 15 residues. Trimming cost V 3 bases and J 2 bases, with 13 bases left between them. This chain's CDR3 is CATSSNQGRNYGYTF. CDR3 coding DNA: TGTGCCACCAGCAGCAATCAGGGTCGAAACTATGGCTACACCTTC.